Listed below are T cell receptor beta chains from one sample, sequenced in a study of blood T cell repertoires in COVID-19. Generated by immunoSEQ multiplex PCR, the TCRdb table keeps only in-frame clones and is missing some. This sample carries more than 110,000 clones, 60% to 85% of them seen once, and the ten largest clones take under 6%. The specimen was peripheral blood. The receptors stem from a woman aged 80 or over with active or convalescent COVID-19. CDR3s include the opening cysteine and the closing phenylalanine or tryptophan. Each record gives: D gene, V gene, clone size, J gene, CDR3 DNA, CDR3 protein. A D gene is named only where the DNA matches it firmly. Size values are once, few and many counts, or a class for expanded clones, and some rows have none.

d_gene: .
v_gene: TRBV2
abundance: .
j_gene: TRBJ2-7
CDR3nt: TGTGCCAGCACCGAAACAGGGATCTACGAGCAGTACTTC
CDR3aa: CASTETGIYEQYF

d_gene: TRBD1
v_gene: TRBV30
abundance: many
j_gene: TRBJ1-2
CDR3nt: TGTGCCTGGACCACAGGGGAGGCCTATGGCTACACCTTC
CDR3aa: CAWTTGEAYGYTF

d_gene: TRBD1
v_gene: TRBV19
abundance: .
j_gene: TRBJ2-7
CDR3nt: TGTGCCAGTAGTATACCTGGACAGGGACGGTACGAGCAGTACTTC
CDR3aa: CASSIPGQGRYEQYF

d_gene: TRBD2
v_gene: TRBV5-1
abundance: .
j_gene: TRBJ2-3
CDR3nt: TGCGCCAGCAGCTTGGGTGGCGGGGGTGGCACGGATACGCAGTATTTT
CDR3aa: CASSLGGGGGTDTQYF

d_gene: TRBD1
v_gene: TRBV10-2
abundance: .
j_gene: TRBJ1-1
CDR3nt: TGCGCCAGCAGCCCTCAGGGGGCGCGAACTGAAGCTTTCTTT
CDR3aa: CASSPQGARTEAFF

d_gene: .
v_gene: TRBV5-6
abundance: few
j_gene: TRBJ2-7
CDR3nt: TGTGCCAGCAGCTTTGACAGCTTTTACGAGCAGTACTTC
CDR3aa: CASSFDSFYEQYF

d_gene: .
v_gene: TRBV27
abundance: .
j_gene: TRBJ1-6
CDR3nt: TGTGCCAGCACCCGGAGCGGGGGAGAGGCACCCCTCCACTTT
CDR3aa: CASTRSGGEAPLHF

d_gene: .
v_gene: TRBV4-1
abundance: once
j_gene: TRBJ2-5
CDR3nt: TGCGCCAGCAGCCAAGATGGGGGCACCAGGGATGGAGAGACCCAGTACTTC
CDR3aa: CASSQDGGTRDGETQYF

d_gene: .
v_gene: TRBV5-1
abundance: .
j_gene: TRBJ2-1
CDR3nt: TGCGCCAGCATGCGGGACAGTCAAAGCTCCTACAATGAGCAGTTCTTC
CDR3aa: CASMRDSQSSYNEQFF

d_gene: TRBD1
v_gene: TRBV27
abundance: .
j_gene: TRBJ1-5
CDR3nt: TGTGCCAGCAGCCAAAGGACAGGGTTTCAGCCCCAGCATTTT
CDR3aa: CASSQRTGFQPQHF

d_gene: TRBD1
v_gene: TRBV18
abundance: .
j_gene: TRBJ1-2
CDR3nt: TGTGCCAGCTCACTCGACAGGGGAACGGCTGGCTACACCTTC
CDR3aa: CASSLDRGTAGYTF

d_gene: .
v_gene: TRBV7-2
abundance: .
j_gene: TRBJ2-5
CDR3nt: TGTGCCAGCAGCTTGTATAACCAAGAGACCCAGTACTTC
CDR3aa: CASSLYNQETQYF

d_gene: .
v_gene: TRBV28
abundance: .
j_gene: TRBJ1-4
CDR3nt: TGTGCCAGCAGTTTAGGGACTGTTAATGAAAAACTGTTTTTT
CDR3aa: CASSLGTVNEKLFF

d_gene: TRBD1
v_gene: TRBV6-5
abundance: .
j_gene: TRBJ1-1
CDR3nt: TGTGCCAGCAGAAGGGACAGGGGGCGGACTGAAGCTTTCTTT
CDR3aa: CASRRDRGRTEAFF

d_gene: .
v_gene: TRBV2
abundance: .
j_gene: TRBJ2-7
CDR3nt: TGTGCCAGGGCAGGGATCTCCTACGAGCAGTACTTC
CDR3aa: CARAGISYEQYF

d_gene: .
v_gene: TRBV11-3
abundance: .
j_gene: TRBJ2-1
CDR3nt: TGTGCCAGCAGCTTAGCCCCCACCCGGTCGGAGCAGTTCTTC
CDR3aa: CASSLAPTRSEQFF

d_gene: .
v_gene: TRBV27
abundance: .
j_gene: TRBJ2-5
CDR3nt: TGTGCCAGCAGTTCCTCGAGGGATGGCTGGGAGACCCAGTACTTC
CDR3aa: CASSSSRDGWETQYF

d_gene: .
v_gene: TRBV19
abundance: .
j_gene: TRBJ2-2
CDR3nt: TGTGCCAGTAGTATAGCCCAGGGTTCAGGGGAGCTGTTTTTT
CDR3aa: CASSIAQGSGELFF

d_gene: .
v_gene: TRBV4-3
abundance: .
j_gene: TRBJ1-4
CDR3nt: TGCGCCAGCAGCACGCGGCCCTCGGTTGAAAAACTGTTTTTT
CDR3aa: CASSTRPSVEKLFF

d_gene: TRBD1
v_gene: TRBV19
abundance: .
j_gene: TRBJ2-7
CDR3nt: TGTGCCAGTAGTGCCCTGACAGGGTTGACCTACGAGCAGTACTTC
CDR3aa: CASSALTGLTYEQYF

d_gene: TRBD2
v_gene: TRBV11-1
abundance: .
j_gene: TRBJ2-1
CDR3nt: TGTGCCAGCAGCTTGCGGGGGGGCTTTGAGCAGTTCTTC
CDR3aa: CASSLRGGFEQFF

d_gene: .
v_gene: TRBV2
abundance: .
j_gene: TRBJ1-3
CDR3nt: TGTGCCAGCAGTCTCCTCCTCTCTGGAAACACCATATATTTT
CDR3aa: CASSLLLSGNTIYF

d_gene: .
v_gene: TRBV3-1/TRBV3-2
abundance: .
j_gene: TRBJ2-7
CDR3nt: TGTGCCAGCAGCCAAGTCGTCTACGAGCAGTACTTC
CDR3aa: CASSQVVYEQYF

d_gene: TRBD1
v_gene: TRBV7-2
abundance: .
j_gene: TRBJ1-2
CDR3nt: TGTGCCAGCAGCTCCGCAGGACAGGGAATCGGTGGCTACACCTTC
CDR3aa: CASSSAGQGIGGYTF

d_gene: .
v_gene: TRBV29-1
abundance: .
j_gene: TRBJ1-1
CDR3nt: TGCAGCGTTGATCCCCCTACTGAAGCTTTCTTT
CDR3aa: CSVDPPTEAFF

d_gene: .
v_gene: TRBV6-5
abundance: .
j_gene: TRBJ1-5
CDR3nt: TGTGCCAGCCACGTCGGGCAGGGAAAAAATCAGCCCCAGCATTTT
CDR3aa: CASHVGQGKNQPQHF

d_gene: .
v_gene: TRBV15
abundance: .
j_gene: TRBJ1-6
CDR3nt: TGTGCCACCAGCATAGGGGACACTTTCCCCCACTTT
CDR3aa: CATSIGDTFPHF

d_gene: TRBD1
v_gene: TRBV5-4
abundance: .
j_gene: TRBJ2-7
CDR3nt: TGTGCCAGCAGCTCGAGACAGGGGGCAAGGGGGCAGTACTTC
CDR3aa: CASSSRQGARGQYF

d_gene: .
v_gene: TRBV13
abundance: .
j_gene: TRBJ1-5
CDR3nt: TGTGCCAGCAGCTTGGGTCAGGGGCCCCAGCATTTT
CDR3aa: CASSLGQGPQHF

d_gene: .
v_gene: TRBV6-2/TRBV6-3
abundance: .
j_gene: TRBJ1-1
CDR3nt: TGTGCCAGCAGTTACTTTCGGGGGGCCCAGAACACTGAAGCTTTCTTT
CDR3aa: CASSYFRGAQNTEAFF

d_gene: TRBD1
v_gene: TRBV24-1
abundance: once
j_gene: TRBJ2-2
CDR3nt: TGTGCCACCAGTCCACGGGCCGGACAGGGGCTAATCACCGGGGAGCTGTTTTTT
CDR3aa: CATSPRAGQGLITGELFF

d_gene: .
v_gene: TRBV28
abundance: .
j_gene: TRBJ1-1
CDR3nt: TGTGCCAGCAGTTCCCCGGGTTTGAACACTGAAGCTTTCTTT
CDR3aa: CASSSPGLNTEAFF

d_gene: TRBD1
v_gene: TRBV6-1
abundance: .
j_gene: TRBJ1-5
CDR3nt: TGTGCCAGCAGTGAAGCCAGGGGGACTCAGCCCCAGCATTTT
CDR3aa: CASSEARGTQPQHF

d_gene: TRBD1
v_gene: TRBV5-5
abundance: .
j_gene: TRBJ1-1
CDR3nt: TGTGCCAGCAGCTCACAGGGGGTGAACACTGAAGCTTTCTTT
CDR3aa: CASSSQGVNTEAFF

d_gene: .
v_gene: TRBV7-9
abundance: .
j_gene: TRBJ2-1
CDR3nt: TGTGCCAGCAGCTTGGCCCTGGCCCCCTCTGATGAGCAGTTCTTC
CDR3aa: CASSLALAPSDEQFF

d_gene: TRBD1
v_gene: TRBV28
abundance: .
j_gene: TRBJ1-2
CDR3nt: TGTGCCAGCAGTCTCGGACAGGCGTGGTATGATGGCTACACCTTC
CDR3aa: CASSLGQAWYDGYTF

d_gene: TRBD1
v_gene: TRBV5-6
abundance: .
j_gene: TRBJ1-2
CDR3nt: TGTGCCAGCAGACCAGCAGGGACAGGGGTTGGCTACACCTTC
CDR3aa: CASRPAGTGVGYTF

d_gene: .
v_gene: TRBV2
abundance: .
j_gene: TRBJ1-3
CDR3nt: TGTGCCAGCAGTGGCGGACAAGGCTCTGGAAACACCATATATTTT
CDR3aa: CASSGGQGSGNTIYF

d_gene: .
v_gene: TRBV2
abundance: .
j_gene: TRBJ1-2
CDR3nt: TGTGCCAGCAATTGGGGGGGCGCGGATGGCTACACCTTC
CDR3aa: CASNWGGADGYTF

d_gene: TRBD1
v_gene: TRBV5-1
abundance: .
j_gene: TRBJ1-5
CDR3nt: TGCGCCAGCAGATCCCAGGGGGCAGGCAATCAGCCCCAGCATTTT
CDR3aa: CASRSQGAGNQPQHF

d_gene: TRBD1
v_gene: TRBV6-2/TRBV6-3
abundance: once
j_gene: TRBJ1-5
CDR3nt: TGTGCCAGCAGTGGACAGGGCACGAATCAGCCCCAGCATTTT
CDR3aa: CASSGQGTNQPQHF

d_gene: .
v_gene: TRBV3-1/TRBV3-2
abundance: .
j_gene: TRBJ1-5
CDR3nt: TGTGCCAGCAGCGCCAGTCGGGATCAGCCCCAGCATTTT
CDR3aa: CASSASRDQPQHF

d_gene: .
v_gene: TRBV11-2
abundance: .
j_gene: TRBJ2-2
CDR3nt: TGTGCCAGCAGCTCCCCCCCGCGGGACGGCGGGGAGCTGTTTTTT
CDR3aa: CASSSPPRDGGELFF

d_gene: .
v_gene: TRBV2
abundance: .
j_gene: TRBJ2-2
CDR3nt: TGTGCCAGCCTGGGGTACCGGGGAGCTGTTTTT
CDR3aa: CASLGYRGAVF

d_gene: .
v_gene: TRBV6-5
abundance: .
j_gene: TRBJ2-3
CDR3nt: TGTGCCAGCAGTTACGGGGGGGCAGCAGATACGCAGTATTTT
CDR3aa: CASSYGGAADTQYF

d_gene: TRBD1
v_gene: TRBV19
abundance: .
j_gene: TRBJ2-7
CDR3nt: TGTGCCAGTAGTATGTCGGGACGGACAGGACCAACCTACGAGCAGTACTTC
CDR3aa: CASSMSGRTGPTYEQYF

d_gene: TRBD1
v_gene: TRBV5-5
abundance: few
j_gene: TRBJ2-1
CDR3nt: TGTGCCAGCAGCCCCGGACAGGGGGCCTACAATGAGCAGTTCTTC
CDR3aa: CASSPGQGAYNEQFF

d_gene: TRBD2
v_gene: TRBV6-5
abundance: .
j_gene: TRBJ2-2
CDR3nt: TGTGCCAGCAGCGACGGGGGGGCCGGAACCGGGGAGCTGTTTTTT
CDR3aa: CASSDGGAGTGELFF

d_gene: TRBD1
v_gene: TRBV18
abundance: .
j_gene: TRBJ1-2
CDR3nt: TGTGCCAGCTCACCGACGACAGGGCGTGATGGCTACACCTTC
CDR3aa: CASSPTTGRDGYTF

d_gene: .
v_gene: TRBV6-1
abundance: many
j_gene: TRBJ2-2
CDR3nt: TGTGCCAGCAGTGAAGCCCGCACCGGGGAGCTGTTTTTT
CDR3aa: CASSEARTGELFF

d_gene: .
v_gene: TRBV7-3
abundance: .
j_gene: TRBJ2-2
CDR3nt: TGTGCCAGCAGCTCGGAGGGGCCCGGGGAGCTGTTTTTT
CDR3aa: CASSSEGPGELFF

d_gene: TRBD2
v_gene: TRBV7-9
abundance: .
j_gene: TRBJ2-3
CDR3nt: TGTGCCAGCAGCTTAGATCGCGGGGGAAGTACAGATACGCAGTATTTT
CDR3aa: CASSLDRGGSTDTQYF

d_gene: TRBD1
v_gene: TRBV28
abundance: few
j_gene: TRBJ1-1
CDR3nt: TGTGCCAGCAGGCCGTGGACAGGGGGCCTCGACACTGAAGCTTTCTTT
CDR3aa: CASRPWTGGLDTEAFF

d_gene: TRBD1
v_gene: TRBV20-1
abundance: .
j_gene: TRBJ1-1
CDR3nt: TGCAGTGCTAGTCGTAGCAGGGGGTCGAACACTGAAGCTTTCTTT
CDR3aa: CSASRSRGSNTEAFF